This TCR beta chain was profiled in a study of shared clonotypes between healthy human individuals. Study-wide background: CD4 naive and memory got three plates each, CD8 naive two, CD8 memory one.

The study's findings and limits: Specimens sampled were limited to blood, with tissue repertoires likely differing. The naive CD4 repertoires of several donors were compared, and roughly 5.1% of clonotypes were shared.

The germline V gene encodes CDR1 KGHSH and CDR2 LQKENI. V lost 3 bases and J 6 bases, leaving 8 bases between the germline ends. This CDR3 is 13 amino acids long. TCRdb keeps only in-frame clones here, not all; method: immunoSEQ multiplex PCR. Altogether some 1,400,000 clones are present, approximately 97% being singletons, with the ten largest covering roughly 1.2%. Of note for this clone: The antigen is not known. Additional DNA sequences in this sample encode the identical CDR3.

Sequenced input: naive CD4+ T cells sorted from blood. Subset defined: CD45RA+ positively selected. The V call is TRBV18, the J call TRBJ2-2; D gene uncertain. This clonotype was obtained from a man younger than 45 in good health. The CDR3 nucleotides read TGTGCCAGCTCACCTCCCAGCGCCGGGGAGCTGTTTTTT. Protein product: CASSPPSAGELFF.